This T cell receptor beta chain was observed in a study of T-cell reconstitution after alpha-beta-depleted transplantation in children. Construction of the TCRbeta library involved unique molecular identifiers. MiXCR, applied by TCRdb to the PCR reads, yields one record per CDR3 protein. The data show 150,000 to 250,000 distinct CDR3 sequences, approximately 15% seen once. CDR3 length: 16 residues. CDR1 is SGHRS and CDR2 is YFSETQ in the germline V gene. V lost 7 bases to trimming and J lost 2 bases; unmatched junction nucleotides: 12. This sequence originates from a human donor who donated a stem cell graft to a child with acute lymphoblastic leukemia. The chain links TRBV5-1 to TRBJ2-1; 7 positions match TRBD1. Specimen: PBMCs from the stem cell graft donor, collected from the stem cell graft. The CDR3 reads CASGPQGDGTYNEQFF. CDR3 DNA: TGCGCCAGCGGCCCTCAGGGGGATGGGACCTACAATGAGCAGTTCTTC.